A single sample is the source of the 18 T cell receptor beta chains below, sequenced in a study of T cells in Graves' hyperthyroidism and ophthalmopathy. The TCR beta CDR3 regions underwent amplification using RNA transcripts as the source. The HTBI primer set served for first-round RT-PCR of the TCR CDR3. TCRdb reanalysed the multiplex PCR reads using MiXCR and keeps one entry per CDR3 protein. Counted here are 490,000 or so distinct CDR3 sequences, roughly a sixth occurring once; the ten biggest clones make up 25% to 30%. Sequencing used blood. These receptors all stem from a woman between 25 and 40 years old with Graves' ophthalmopathy.

The chain carries TRBV6-5 and TRBJ2-4; 7 nucleotides agree with TRBD1. With 6 bases clipped from V and 0 bases from J, the junction kept 11 bases outside the gene matches. This CDR3 region has 17 residues. From germline, CDR1 is MNHEY and CDR2 SVGAGI. The CDR3 nucleotides read TGTGCCAGCAGCTTAGGGACAGATGGACTAGCCAAAAACATTCAGTACTTC. It yields the protein CASSLGTDGLAKNIQYF.

The chain uses TRBV6-1 and TRBJ2-7; D unresolved. CDR1 and CDR2 (germline): MNHNS, SASEGT. Trimming cost V 6 bases and J 5 bases, with 14 bases left between them. There are 13 residues in the CDR3. The CDR3 spells CASSRLAMDEQYF. CDR3 DNA sequence: TGTGCCAGCAGCCGACTTGCTATGGACGAGCAGTACTTC.

This clonotype was counted a few times. V and J are TRBV4-1 and TRBJ2-1; perhaps TRBD2 as D (5 bases). V lost 1 base to trimming and J lost 5 bases, with 15 bases between them. This CDR3 has 16 residues. Germline V CDR1 and CDR2: MGHRA, YSYEKL. CDR3 amino acids: CASSQVPGFDDNEQFF. The CDR3 DNA follows: TGCGCCAGCAGCCAAGTTCCGGGGTTTGATGACAATGAGCAGTTCTTC.

A few counts support this clonotype. This chain connects TRBV27 to TRBJ2-7, with a weak D call TRBD1 (5 bases). Germline CDR1 MNHEY, CDR2 SMNVEV (reference sequence). The CDR3 length is 13 residues. The V end lost 2 bases, the J end lost 3 bases, and 8 bases lay between the germline ends. The CDR3, as DNA: TGTGCCAGCAGTTTAAAAAGGGGCTACGAGCAGTACTTC. It yields the protein CASSLKRGYEQYF.

This clonotype has only a few counts. Here the CDR3 DNA reads TGTGCCAGTAGTATACCCGGGAGGGCCGGAGGAGAGACCCAGTACTTC. Protein sequence: CASSIPGRAGGETQYF. This chain connects TRBV19 to TRBJ2-5; 8 bases are a match to TRBD2. Germline trimming cut 2 bases from V and 4 bases from J; bases unmatched to any gene: 9. Germline V gene data show CDR1 as LNHDA and CDR2 as SQIVND (reference sequence). This CDR3 region has 16 residues.

This clonotype occurred once. The V gene is TRBV5-1, the J gene TRBJ2-1; 11 bases are shared with TRBD1. Germline CDR1 and CDR2: SGHRS and YFSETQ. V shed 4 bases, J shed 7 bases, and the junction held 13 bases outside the gene matches. This CDR3 comprises 17 residues. The CDR3 DNA reads TGCGCCAGCAGCCGAGAAGGGACAGGGGGGTCCGGGAATGAGCAGTTCTTC. This translates into CASSREGTGGSGNEQFF.

In its sample, this clonotype was seen a few times. V is TRBV2 and J is TRBJ1-1; tentative D call: TRBD1 (6 bases). This CDR3 spans 14 amino acids. Germline assignment: CDR1 SNHLY and CDR2 FYNNEI. V lost 6 bases, J lost 3 bases, and 14 bases lay in between. CDR3 sequence: CASSLVQGYTEAFF. The CDR3 bases are TGTGCCAGCAGCTTGGTTCAGGGGTACACTGAAGCTTTCTTT.

This clonotype was counted ten times or more. The chain combines TRBV28 with TRBJ1-4; D is unclear. CDR1 is MDHEN and CDR2 is SYDVKM in the germline V gene. The V end lost 4 bases, the J end lost 4 bases, and 13 bases lay between the germline ends. This CDR3 contains 15 residues. The CDR3 is CASSSVTVHNEKLFF. CDR3 sequence (DNA): TGTGCCAGCAGTTCTGTTACAGTGCATAATGAAAAACTGTTTTTT.

At least ten counts were recorded for this clonotype. The chain combines TRBV20-1 with TRBJ2-7; tentative D call: TRBD1 (6 bases). Between the trimmed V and J ends, which lost 4 bases and 4 bases, there was a span of 11 bases. Germline assignment: CDR1 DFQATT and CDR2 SNEGSKA (reference sequence). The CDR3 is 12 residues long. The CDR3 loop reads CSATAGAYEQYF. Here the CDR3 DNA reads TGCAGTGCTACTGCAGGGGCTTACGAGCAGTACTTC.

The sample holds a few counts of this clonotype. The chain recombines TRBV6-1 with TRBJ2-3, with D perhaps TRBD2 (6 bases). Germline CDR1 reads MNHNS; CDR2 reads SASEGT. Trimming stripped 5 bases from V and 4 bases from J, with 19 bases between. This CDR3 is built from 16 residues. This chain's CDR3 is CASSYVILGRPDTQYF. The CDR3 DNA reads TGTGCCAGCAGTTATGTAATTCTCGGGAGACCAGATACGCAGTATTTT.

The rearrangement uses TRBV10-3 and TRBJ2-7; 8 bases align to TRBD2. The germline V gene encodes CDR1 ENHRY and CDR2 SYGVKD. V was clipped by 3 bases and J by 4 bases; unmatched bases: 5. This CDR3 has 14 amino acids. CDR3 protein: CAISEIAGGYEQYF. DNA for the CDR3: TGTGCCATCAGTGAAATTGCGGGAGGTTACGAGCAGTACTTC.

The sample holds many counts of this clonotype. The CDR3 region is CASSSTGAETQYF. Here the CDR3 DNA reads TGTGCCAGCAGTTCGACTGGAGCAGAGACCCAGTACTTC. The chain employs TRBV28 and TRBJ2-5; D gene ambiguous. This CDR3 contains 13 residues. Trimming removed 4 bases at V and 4 bases at J, with 10 bases between. Germline V lookup: CDR1 MDHEN, CDR2 SYDVKM.

There are many counts of this clonotype. The rearrangement uses TRBV6-5 and TRBJ2-5; TRBD2 matches at 8 bases. The V segment lost 2 bases and the J segment 5 bases; nucleotides outside the gene matches: 7. The CDR3 contains 15 residues. Per germline, CDR1 MNHEY and CDR2 SVGAGI. CDR3 nucleotides: TGTGCCAGCAGTTACGCAGCGGGAGCGTTGGAGACCCAGTACTTC. It yields the protein CASSYAAGALETQYF.

V and J are TRBV4-3 and TRBJ2-7, with a weak D call TRBD2 (7 bases). Germline assignment: CDR1 LGHNA and CDR2 YSLEER. The CDR3 spans 15 residues. V was clipped by 4 bases and J by 6 bases, with 19 bases between them. For the CDR3, the DNA is TGCGCCAGCAGCCGCGGGGGACAAGCTAGGGGCGAGCAGTACTTC. It encodes CASSRGGQARGEQYF.

The table lists this clonotype with many counts. This chain's CDR3 is CASRPTGGNNQPQHF. CDR3 DNA: TGTGCCAGCAGACCAACAGGGGGGAACAATCAGCCCCAGCATTTT. This chain connects TRBV6-2 or TRBV6-3 to TRBJ1-5; 8 positions match TRBD1. The germline V gene encodes CDR1 MNHEY and CDR2 SVGEGT. J was trimmed by 3 bases and V by 6 bases; bases with no gene match: 7. There are 15 residues in the CDR3.

This clonotype came up many times. The gene calls are TRBV6-2 or TRBV6-3 and TRBJ2-3, with 7 bases identical to TRBD1. The CDR3 has 14 amino acids. Germline V CDR1 and CDR2: MNHEY, SVGEGT. V gave up 7 bases and J gave up 2 bases; unmatched junction bases: 6. CDR3 region: CASTPGQATDTQYF. Here the CDR3 DNA reads TGTGCCAGCACCCCAGGACAGGCCACAGATACGCAGTATTTT.

In this sample, this clonotype turned up many times. The CDR3, as DNA: TGTGCCAGCTCCCCAGGTTGGGGTCAGCCCCAGCATTTT. Encoded protein: CASSPGWGQPQHF. V is TRBV18 and J is TRBJ1-5; the D is unclear. Germline assignment: CDR1 KGHSH and CDR2 LQKENI. Deletions cut 6 bases from V and 6 bases from J, with 12 bases between. The CDR3 has 13 amino acids.

The V and J genes are TRBV2 and TRBJ2-7; 8 bases fit TRBD1. The ends lost 6 bases at V and 4 bases at J; junction bases unmatched: 5. The CDR3 extends over 13 amino acids. Germline V gene data show CDR1 as SNHLY and CDR2 as FYNNEI. In DNA, the CDR3 is TGTGCCAGCAGGGGTGGACAGGGATACGAGCAGTACTTC. Amino acid sequence: CASRGGQGYEQYF.